This T cell receptor (beta chain) was recorded in a study of blood T cell repertoires in COVID-19. The ends lost 6 bases at V and 5 bases at J; junction bases unmatched: 11. CDR3 length: 15 residues. Germline V gene lookup returns CDR1 ENHRY and CDR2 SYGVKD. Libraries were prepared by immunoSEQ multiplex PCR; TCRdb keeps only in-frame clonotypes and omits some of them. This sample has about 150,000 clones, with 65% to 90% found just once. The rearrangement joins TRBV10-3 to TRBJ2-3, with 7 nucleotides matching TRBD1. The sequenced sample consisted of peripheral blood. This TCR was sampled from a woman aged 55-69 years with active or convalescent COVID-19. The CDR3 protein is CAIRSRGFEGDTQYF. CDR3 nucleotides: TGTGCCATCAGAAGCAGGGGGTTCGAGGGAGATACGCAGTATTTT.